The T cell receptor (beta chain) described here comes from a study of a mutant IDH1 vaccine in newly diagnosed glioma. Study-level background: Patients received vaccination from 4-6 weeks after radiotherapy alone, or with temozolomide cycles. Treated patients were approximately 62% male, approximately 38% female, mean age approximately 42 years.

Using immunoSEQ multiplex PCR, the repertoire was profiled, and TCRdb retains in-frame clones only, with some absent. The sample has some 60,000 clones, about 80% seen once. Comments on this clone: Its target is unknown.

This sample's time point: week 11, during vaccination. Vaccinated patients received 300 ug of mutant IDH1 20-mer peptide per dose, with topical imiquimod. The study enrolled donors with new WHO grade 3 or 4 IDH1-mutant, ATRX-lost astrocytomas. The specimen was PBMCs, collected from a glioma patient whose treatment included an IDH1 peptide vaccine. The TCR was taken from a man aged 50 or older with glioma.

The CDR3 region has the DNA TGTGCCAGCAGCTTTGGGACAGAAACCTTAGATGGCTACACCTTC. Its protein product is CASSFGTETLDGYTF. V usage is TRBV11-2 and J usage is TRBJ1-2; 7 bases match TRBD1. V shed 3 bases and J 6 bases; nucleotides not matched to a gene: 10. CDR1 is SGHAT, CDR2 FQNNGV, per germline. The CDR3 contains 15 residues. Full variable domain (outside the CDR3, taken from reference TRBV11-2 and TRBJ1-2): EAGVAQSPRYKIIEKRQSVAFWCNPISGHATLYWYQQILGQGPKLLIQFQNNGVVDDSQLPKDRFSAERLKGVDSTLKIQPAKLEDSAVYLCASSFGTETLDGYTFGSGTRLTVV.